The rows below give T cell receptor beta chains drawn from one sample of a study of blood T cell repertoires in COVID-19. The data were produced by immunoSEQ multiplex PCR, yet TCRdb's version contains in-frame clones alone and is incomplete. The sample records about 200,000 clones, about nine tenths being singletons. The sequenced sample was peripheral blood. The receptors shown here come from a man younger than 35 with active or convalescent COVID-19. The CDR3 runs from the conserved cysteine through the conserved F or W. Each record gives: J gene, D gene, V gene, CDR3 length, CDR3 DNA, CDR3 protein. The D gene is left open where the match is weak.

J gene: TRBJ1-1; D gene: NA; V gene: TRBV7-9; CDR3 length: 13; CDR3 DNA: TGTGCCAGCAGCCCGCAACCCATCAGTGAAGCTTTCTTT; CDR3 protein: CASSPQPISEAFF
J gene: TRBJ2-3; D gene: TRBD1; V gene: TRBV5-1; CDR3 length: 16; CDR3 DNA: TGCGCCAGCAGCTTCGGTCGACAGGGAAACACAGATACGCAGTATTTT; CDR3 protein: CASSFGRQGNTDTQYF
J gene: TRBJ1-1; D gene: NA; V gene: TRBV30; CDR3 length: 12; CDR3 DNA: TGTGCCAGCACAGGTGACAACACTGAAGCTTTCTTT; CDR3 protein: CASTGDNTEAFF
J gene: TRBJ1-3; D gene: NA; V gene: TRBV25-1; CDR3 length: 15; CDR3 DNA: TGTGCCAGCAGTAACGTGGGACACTCTGGAAACACCATATATTTT; CDR3 protein: CASSNVGHSGNTIYF
J gene: TRBJ2-1; D gene: TRBD1; V gene: TRBV2; CDR3 length: 14; CDR3 DNA: TGTGCCAGCATGGTAGGACAGGGAGCCGATGAGCAGTTCTTC; CDR3 protein: CASMVGQGADEQFF
J gene: TRBJ1-5; D gene: TRBD1; V gene: TRBV27; CDR3 length: 18; CDR3 DNA: TGTGCCAGCAGTTCGAGACAGGGCCCTATTGATGGCAATCAGCCCCAGCATTTT; CDR3 protein: CASSSRQGPIDGNQPQHF
J gene: TRBJ1-2; D gene: NA; V gene: TRBV6-2/TRBV6-3; CDR3 length: 13; CDR3 DNA: TGTGCCAGCAGCCCCGAGGGAGTTGATGGCTACACCTTC; CDR3 protein: CASSPEGVDGYTF
J gene: TRBJ1-1; D gene: NA; V gene: TRBV25-1; CDR3 length: 13; CDR3 DNA: TGTGCCAGCAGTGATCACAACGGAGATGAAGCTTTCTTT; CDR3 protein: CASSDHNGDEAFF
J gene: TRBJ2-7; D gene: TRBD1; V gene: TRBV7-6; CDR3 length: 12; CDR3 DNA: TGTGCCAGCGGGGACAGCCCCTACGAGCAGTACTTC; CDR3 protein: CASGDSPYEQYF
J gene: TRBJ1-1; D gene: TRBD1; V gene: TRBV7-9; CDR3 length: 14; CDR3 DNA: TGTGCCAGCAGCGCAAACAGGGGGATCACTGAAGCTTTCTTT; CDR3 protein: CASSANRGITEAFF